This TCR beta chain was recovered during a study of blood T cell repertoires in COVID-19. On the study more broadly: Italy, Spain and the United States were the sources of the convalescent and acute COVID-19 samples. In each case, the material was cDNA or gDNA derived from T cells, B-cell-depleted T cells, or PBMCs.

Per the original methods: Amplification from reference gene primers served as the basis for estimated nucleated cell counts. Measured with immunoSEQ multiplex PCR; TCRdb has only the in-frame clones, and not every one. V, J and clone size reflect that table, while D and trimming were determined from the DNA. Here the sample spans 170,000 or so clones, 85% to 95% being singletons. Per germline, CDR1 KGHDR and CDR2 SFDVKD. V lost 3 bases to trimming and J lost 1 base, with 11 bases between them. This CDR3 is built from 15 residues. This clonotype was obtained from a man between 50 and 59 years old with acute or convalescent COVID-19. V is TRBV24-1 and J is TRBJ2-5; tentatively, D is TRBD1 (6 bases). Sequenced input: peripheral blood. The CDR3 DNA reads TGTGCCACCAGTGATGTTCAGGACAGCCAAGAGACCCAGTACTTC. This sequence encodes CATSDVQDSQETQYF.